Each of the 27 T cell receptor beta chains below was sequenced from the same sample in a study of T-cell reconstitution after alpha-beta-depleted transplantation in children. This sample's TCRbeta library carried unique molecular identifier barcodes. In TCRdb, the PCR reads were re-called with MiXCR into one record per CDR3 protein. The sample lists 250,000 or so distinct CDR3 sequences, roughly a quarter occurring once. The sequences come from PBMCs, mostly from graft donor cells, collected 360 days after TCRalphabeta/CD19-depleted stem cell transplant. The receptors here all came from a female patient under 10 years old who had a stem cell transplant for congenital amegakaryocytic thrombocytopenia, so the T cells may come from the graft donor.

The chain uses TRBV6-5 and TRBJ1-3; D is undetermined. V lost 0 bases and J lost 11, with 14 bases in between. The germline gives CDR1 MNHEY, CDR2 SVGAGI. This CDR3 is built from 14 residues. For the CDR3, the DNA is TGTGCCAGCAGTTACTCGAAAGCGACGGTCGCCATATATTTT. Translated: CASSYSKATVAIYF.

This clonotype was counted between two and nine times. This CDR3 reads CATSRIGPRNTGELFF. The CDR3 bases are TGTGCCACCAGCAGAATTGGACCGCGGAACACCGGGGAGCTGTTTTTT. The chain recombines TRBV15 with TRBJ2-2; no firm D call. The CDR3 sequence is 16 residues long. V shed 2 bases and J shed 1 base, with 11 bases lying between them. CDR1 and CDR2 from the germline V gene are LNHNV and YYDKDF (reference sequence).

This sequence joins TRBV29-1 and TRBJ2-3, with no clear D. The germline CDR1 and CDR2 sequences are SQVTM and ANQGSEA. The CDR3 length is 16 residues. V was pared by 4 bases and J by 0 bases, with 17 bases between. In DNA, the CDR3 is TGCAGCGTTGTTCGGCAGGAAGAATCTAGCACAGATACGCAGTATTTT. Translation gives CSVVRQEESSTDTQYF.

V and J are TRBV20-1 and TRBJ2-1; TRBD1 or TRBD2 may be the D gene (5 bases each). V lost 3 bases to trimming and J lost 4 bases, with 16 bases between them. The V gene's germline CDR1 is DFQATT and CDR2 SNEGSKA (reference sequence). The CDR3 is 15 amino acids. CDR3 coding DNA: TGCAGTGCTAGTGATGGGACCTCCCCGTACAATGAGCAGTTCTTC. This codes for CSASDGTSPYNEQFF.

The chain couples TRBV7-7 to TRBJ2-5; either TRBD1 or TRBD2 may fit D (6 bases each). CDR1 is SSHAT, CDR2 FNYEAQ, per germline (reference sequence). The V end lost 4 bases, the J end lost 5 bases, and 14 bases lay between the germline ends. The CDR3 sequence is 14 residues long. DNA for the CDR3: TGTGCCAGCAGCTCACCGACTAGGGGGGAGACCCAGTACTTC. Encoded protein: CASSSPTRGETQYF.

The chain employs TRBV10-3 and TRBJ1-2; 7 bases are a match to TRBD1. V lost 4 bases to trimming and J lost 6 bases; unmatched junction nucleotides: 8. Germline V gene sequence: CDR1 ENHRY, CDR2 SYGVKD. The length of the CDR3 is 14 residues. CDR3 in amino acids: CAISGRDRRNGYTF. CDR3 DNA sequence: TGTGCCATCAGTGGACGGGACAGAAGGAATGGCTACACCTTC.

This clonotype was picked up many times. V and J are TRBV5-1 and TRBJ2-1; D unresolved. Germline CDR1 reads SGHRS; CDR2 reads YFSETQ. Trimming took 2 bases from V and 6 from J, leaving 9 bases between them. There are 13 residues in the CDR3. The CDR3 nucleotides read TGCGCCAGCAGCTTCTTAATCCGCAATGAGCAGTTCTTC. It specifies CASSFLIRNEQFF.

The CDR3 region is CASSVPSGGEDEQFF. CDR3 coding DNA: TGTGCCAGCAGCGTACCTAGCGGGGGGGAAGATGAGCAGTTCTTC. The genes are TRBV7-8 and TRBJ2-1; TRBD2 matches at 12 bases. J was trimmed by 8 bases and V by 5 bases; bases with no gene match: 7. Germline lookup yields CDR1 SGHVS and CDR2 FQNEAQ. CDR3 length equals 15 residues.

This clonotype was counted between two and nine times. The chain couples TRBV12-3 or TRBV12-4 to TRBJ1-5, with D possibly TRBD1 on 5 matching bases. Trimming took 8 bases from V and 7 from J, leaving 6 bases between them. The CDR3 is 10 residues long. The chain's CDR3 is CASGGQPQHF. CDR3 nucleotide sequence: TGTGCCAGCGGGGGACAGCCCCAGCATTTT.

The chain is built from TRBV20-1 and TRBJ2-7; maybe TRBD2 (5 bases). Looked up from germline, CDR1 is DFQATT and CDR2 is SNEGSKA (reference sequence). The CDR3 totals 14 residues. V was cut by 6 bases and J by 7 bases, with 22 bases left in between. The chain's CDR3 is CSARGTRFPGEQYF. CDR3 DNA: TGCAGTGCCCGGGGTACACGGTTCCCGGGTGAGCAGTACTTC.

This clonotype was recorded a few times. The rearrangement links TRBV29-1 to TRBJ1-1; D gene ambiguous. V was pared by 3 bases and J by 4 bases, with 12 bases between. The CDR3 has 13 residues. From germline, CDR1 is SQVTM and CDR2 ANQGSEA. Here the CDR3 DNA reads TGCAGCGTTGAGGAGGAGAGAGGCACTGAAGCTTTCTTT. Its protein is CSVEEERGTEAFF.

This clonotype appeared a few times. This chain uses TRBV5-6 with TRBJ2-2; 8 bases match TRBD2. Trimming at V came to 2 bases and at J to 6 bases, leaving 9 bases not matched to a gene. Germline-derived CDR1 and CDR2 are SGHDT and YYEEEE. This CDR3 comprises 16 residues. CDR3 region: CASSFLRGGIAGELFF. Written as DNA, the CDR3 is TGTGCCAGCAGCTTCCTGCGCGGGGGGATCGCCGGGGAGCTGTTTTTT. The whole variable domain, filled in from reference TRBV5-6 and TRBJ2-2, reads DAGVTQSPTHLIKTRGQQVTLRCSPKSGHDTVSWYQQALGQGPQFIFQYYEEEERQRGNFPDRFSGHQFPNYSSELNVNALLLGDSALYLCASSFLRGGIAGELFFGEGSRLTVL.

The sample holds many counts of this clonotype. V usage is TRBV12-3 or TRBV12-4 and J usage is TRBJ2-7; weak D call: TRBD1 (5 bases). Between the trimmed V and J ends, which lost 3 bases and 4 bases, there was a span of 10 bases. The CDR3 is 13 residues long. CDR3 bases: TGTGCCAGCAGTTTGGCAGGGCAATACGAGCAGTACTTC. Translation gives CASSLAGQYEQYF.

The V gene is TRBV18, the J gene TRBJ2-1; 9 nucleotides line up with TRBD1. V was pared by 8 bases and J by 3 bases, with 2 bases of the junction left unmatched. Germline CDR1 KGHSH, CDR2 LQKENI. This CDR3 comprises 13 residues. The CDR3: CASRDRVYNEQFF. For the CDR3, the DNA is TGTGCCAGCCGGGACAGGGTCTACAATGAGCAGTTCTTC.

The chain couples TRBV3-1 to TRBJ2-3; D not certain. CDR1 and CDR2 (germline): LGHDT, YNNKEL (reference sequence). V was trimmed by 0 bases and J by 7 bases, leaving 14 bases between them. The CDR3 is 15 residues long. The CDR3: CASSQDWARINTQYF. DNA of the CDR3: TGTGCCAGCAGCCAAGATTGGGCTAGGATAAATACGCAGTATTTT.

This clonotype was seen only a few times. The chain uses TRBV11-2 and TRBJ2-7; D gene unclear. CDR1 and CDR2 from the germline V gene are SGHAT and FQNNGV. Deletions cut 2 bases from V and 4 bases from J, with 3 bases between. CDR3 length: 11 residues. As DNA, the CDR3 is TGTGCCAGCAGCTTATGGTACGAGCAGTACTTC. It yields the protein CASSLWYEQYF.

The gene calls are TRBV7-6 and TRBJ2-7, with 7 bases identical to TRBD2. Per germline, CDR1 SGHVS and CDR2 FNYEAQ. This CDR3 spans 17 amino acids. The J segment lost 0 bases and the V segment lost 4 bases, leaving 12 bases of the junction unmatched. The CDR3 DNA reads TGTGCCAGCAGCTCCGACCGGGGACTAATAAGCTCCTACGAGCAGTACTTC. Translated, it gives CASSSDRGLISSYEQYF.

The V gene is TRBV2, the J gene TRBJ2-3; D gene uncertain. V dropped 6 bases and J dropped 5 bases, with 6 bases sitting between them. The CDR3 loop spans 11 amino acids. The germline gives CDR1 SNHLY, CDR2 FYNNEI. This CDR3 reads CASRLGDTQYF. In nucleotides, the CDR3 is TGTGCCAGCAGGCTCGGAGATACGCAGTATTTT.

This clonotype was detected a few times. The chain combines TRBV29-1 with TRBJ2-7; the D is unclear. Germline values: CDR1 SQVTM, CDR2 ANQGSEA. The CDR3 runs 13 residues. The V and J ends lost 4 bases and 2 bases respectively, with 12 bases between them. In nucleotides, the CDR3 is TGCAGCGTTGGCAGTGGAGCCGCCTACGAGCAGTACTTC. It translates to CSVGSGAAYEQYF.

The rearrangement joins TRBV3-1 to TRBJ2-7; D is perhaps TRBD1 (6 bases). The CDR3 extends over 15 amino acids. CDR1 and CDR2 (germline): LGHDT, YNNKEL (reference sequence). Trimming took 5 bases from V and 0 from J, leaving 14 bases between them. The CDR3 here is CASSYLTQGSYEQYF. The CDR3, as DNA: TGTGCCAGCAGCTACCTGACACAGGGCTCCTACGAGCAGTACTTC.

This clonotype turned up a few times. The chain joins TRBV4-3 to TRBJ2-3; the D is unclear. The V end was cut by 3 bases, the J end by 6 bases, with 10 bases between. The CDR3 is 13 residues long. Germline values: CDR1 LGHNA, CDR2 YSLEER. CDR3 sequence reads: CASSQENWDTQYF. CDR3 coding DNA: TGCGCCAGCAGCCAGGAAAACTGGGATACGCAGTATTTT.

This clonotype was seen a handful of times. The chain combines TRBV2 with TRBJ2-7, with D tentatively TRBD2 (6 bases). CDR3 length equals 11 residues. Trimming removed 10 bases from V and 3 bases from J, with 10 bases in between. CDR1 is SNHLY, CDR2 FYNNEI, per germline. The CDR3 reads CATRDFYEQYF. The CDR3 region has the DNA TGTGCCACCCGGGACTTCTACGAGCAGTACTTC.

V usage is TRBV27 and J usage is TRBJ1-1; 10 nucleotides agree with TRBD1. The CDR3 totals 12 residues. Per germline, CDR1 MNHEY and CDR2 SMNVEV (reference sequence). The CDR3 protein is CYRRTGGTEAFF. The CDR3 DNA reads as TGTTACAGACGGACAGGGGGTACTGAAGCTTTCTTT.

In its sample, this clonotype was seen a few times. The chain uses TRBV6-5 and TRBJ2-3; 13 nucleotides match TRBD2. The V gene's germline CDR1 is MNHEY and CDR2 SVGAGI. This CDR3 is built from 16 residues. V trimming: 4 bases; J trimming: 6 bases; junction bases outside the gene matches: 7. The CDR3 coding sequence is TGTGCCAGCAGTTCCGGACTAGCGGGAGTGGTTGATACGCAGTATTTT. As protein: CASSSGLAGVVDTQYF.

This clonotype was seen only a few times. The chain joins TRBV20-1 to TRBJ1-3; perhaps TRBD1 as D (6 bases). V was pared by 4 bases and J by 2 bases, with 9 bases between. Germline assignment: CDR1 DFQATT and CDR2 SNEGSKA (reference sequence). This CDR3 region has 13 residues. CDR3 bases: TGCAGTGCTATCCCAGGGGCTGGAAACACCATATATTTT. This gives the protein CSAIPGAGNTIYF.

The chain recombines TRBV3-1 with TRBJ2-1; no firm D call. Germline CDR1 reads LGHDT; CDR2 reads YNNKEL (reference sequence). Trimming cost V 0 bases and J 1 base, with 10 bases left between them. There are 16 residues in the CDR3. The CDR3 DNA reads TGTGCCAGCAGCCAAGATCTTCTGGGGTCCTACAATGAGCAGTTCTTC. It specifies CASSQDLLGSYNEQFF.

J is TRBJ2-7 and V is TRBV12-3 or TRBV12-4; D gene uncertain. Between the trimmed V and J ends, which lost 10 bases and 5 bases, there was a span of 18 bases. The CDR3 runs 13 residues. This chain's CDR3 is CAKNATYFDEQYF. Here the CDR3 DNA reads TGTGCCAAGAACGCGACATACTTTGACGAGCAGTACTTC.